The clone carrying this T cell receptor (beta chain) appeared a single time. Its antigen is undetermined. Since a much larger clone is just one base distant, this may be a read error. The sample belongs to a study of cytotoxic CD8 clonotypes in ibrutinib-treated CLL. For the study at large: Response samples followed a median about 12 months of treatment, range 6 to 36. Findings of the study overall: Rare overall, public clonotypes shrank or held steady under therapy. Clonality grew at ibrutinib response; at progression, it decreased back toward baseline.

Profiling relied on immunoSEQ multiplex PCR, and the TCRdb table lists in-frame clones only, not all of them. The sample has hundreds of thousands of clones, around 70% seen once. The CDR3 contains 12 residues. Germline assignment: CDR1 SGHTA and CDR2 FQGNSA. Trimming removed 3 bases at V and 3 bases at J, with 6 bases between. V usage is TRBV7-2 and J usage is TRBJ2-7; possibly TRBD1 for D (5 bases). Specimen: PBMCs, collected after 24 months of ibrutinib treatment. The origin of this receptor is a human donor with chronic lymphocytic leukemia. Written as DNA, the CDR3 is TGTGCCAGCAGCTTCGACAGCTACGAGCAGTACTTC. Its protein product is CASSFDSYEQYF. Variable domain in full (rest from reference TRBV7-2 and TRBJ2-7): GAGVSQSPSNKVTEKGKDVELRCDPISGHTALYWYRQSLGQGLEFLIYFQGNSAPDKSGLPSDRFSAERTGGSVSTLTIQRTQQEDSAVYLCASSFDSYEQYFGPGTRLTVT.